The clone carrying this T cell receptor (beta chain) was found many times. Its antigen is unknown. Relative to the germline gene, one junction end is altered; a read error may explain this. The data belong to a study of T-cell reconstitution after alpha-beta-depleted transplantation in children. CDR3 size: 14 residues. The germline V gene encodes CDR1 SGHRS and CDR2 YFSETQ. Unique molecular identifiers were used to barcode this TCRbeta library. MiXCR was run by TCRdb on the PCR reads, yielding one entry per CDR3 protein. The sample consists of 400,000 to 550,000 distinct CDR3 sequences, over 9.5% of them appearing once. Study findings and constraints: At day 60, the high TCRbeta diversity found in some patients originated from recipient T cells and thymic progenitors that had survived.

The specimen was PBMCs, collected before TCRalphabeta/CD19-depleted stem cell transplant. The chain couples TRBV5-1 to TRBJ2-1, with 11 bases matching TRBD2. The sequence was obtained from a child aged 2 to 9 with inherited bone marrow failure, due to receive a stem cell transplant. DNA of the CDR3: TGCGCAAGCAAGCGGCTAGCGGGAGGCAATGAGCAGTTCTTC. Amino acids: CASKRLAGGNEQFF.